This T cell receptor (beta chain) emerged from a study of T cells in Graves' hyperthyroidism and ophthalmopathy. Overall study results and limits: In the analysis, a 13 V-J model separated ophthalmopathy from stable hyperthyroidism.

This clonotype was counted a few times. Its matching antigen is unknown. RNA transcripts served as the template for amplifying TCR beta CDR3 regions. The HTBI primer set was used in a first-round RT-PCR of the TCR CDR3. MiXCR, applied by TCRdb to the multiplex PCR reads, yields one record per CDR3 protein. This sample has around 370,000 distinct CDR3 sequences, with 15% to 20% found just once. Individuals with ophthalmopathy presented a Clinical Activity Score of at least 3, a NOSPECS grade of at least 4 and a duration under 3 months. Per germline, CDR1 SGHAT and CDR2 FQNNGV. V dropped 3 bases and J dropped 1; count of bases not matched to a gene: 2. The length of the CDR3 is 15 residues.

The sample was blood. This chain uses TRBV11-2 with TRBJ2-2, with TRBD2 identical over 7 bases. This clonotype was obtained from a man younger than 30 with Graves' ophthalmopathy. In DNA form, the CDR3 reads TGTGCCAGCAGCTTGGGGGAGGGGAACACCGGGGAGCTGTTTTTT. It is translated as CASSLGEGNTGELFF.